This paragraph reports one T cell receptor beta chain. The protocol was immunoSEQ multiplex PCR, while the TCRdb copy is restricted to in-frame clones and leaves out a portion. The table lists more than 400,000 clones, approximately 83% of them singletons. The data stem from a study of blood T cell repertoires in COVID-19. Study in general: In each case, the material was cDNA or gDNA derived from T cells, B-cell-depleted T cells, or PBMCs.

Material for sequencing was peripheral blood. The TCR sequence derives from a human donor in a cohort sampled during active COVID-19.

The CDR3 sequence: CASSVTTYNEQFF. The CDR3 DNA follows: TGTGCCAGCAGCGTTACTACCTACAATGAGCAGTTCTTC. V and J are TRBV12-3 or TRBV12-4 and TRBJ2-1; D gene uncertain. V dropped 6 bases and J dropped 2 bases, with 8 bases sitting between them. CDR3 length: 13 residues.